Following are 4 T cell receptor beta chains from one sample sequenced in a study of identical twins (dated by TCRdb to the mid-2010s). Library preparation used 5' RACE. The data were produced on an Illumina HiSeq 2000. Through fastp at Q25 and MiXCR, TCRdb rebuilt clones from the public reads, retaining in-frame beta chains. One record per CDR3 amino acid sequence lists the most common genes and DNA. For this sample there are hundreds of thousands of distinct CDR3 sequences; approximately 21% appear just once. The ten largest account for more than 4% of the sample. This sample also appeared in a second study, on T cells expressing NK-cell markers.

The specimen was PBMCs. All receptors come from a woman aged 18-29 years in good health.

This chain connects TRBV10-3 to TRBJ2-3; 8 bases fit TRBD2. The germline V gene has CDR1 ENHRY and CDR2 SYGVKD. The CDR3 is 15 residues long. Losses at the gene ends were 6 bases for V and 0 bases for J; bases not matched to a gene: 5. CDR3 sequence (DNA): TGTGCCATCAGGAGGGGACTAGATAGCACAGATACGCAGTATTTT. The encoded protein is CAIRRGLDSTDTQYF.

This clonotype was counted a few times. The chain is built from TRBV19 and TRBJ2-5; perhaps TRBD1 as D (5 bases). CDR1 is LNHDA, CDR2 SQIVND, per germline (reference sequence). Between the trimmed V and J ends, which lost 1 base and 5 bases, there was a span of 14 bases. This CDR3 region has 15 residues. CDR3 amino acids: CASSIVTGVVETQYF. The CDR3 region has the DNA TGTGCCAGTAGTATAGTTACAGGAGTTGTGGAGACCCAGTACTTC.

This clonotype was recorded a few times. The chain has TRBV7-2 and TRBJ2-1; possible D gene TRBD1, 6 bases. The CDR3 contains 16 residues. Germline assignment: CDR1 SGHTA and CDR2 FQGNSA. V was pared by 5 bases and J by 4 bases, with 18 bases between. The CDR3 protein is CASSPGLGQPYNEQFF. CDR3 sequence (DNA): TGTGCCAGCAGCCCCGGGTTGGGACAACCTTACAATGAGCAGTTCTTC.

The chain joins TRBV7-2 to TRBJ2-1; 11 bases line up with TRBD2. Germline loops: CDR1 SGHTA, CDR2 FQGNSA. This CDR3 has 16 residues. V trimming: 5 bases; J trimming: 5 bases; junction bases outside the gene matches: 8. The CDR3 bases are TGTGCCAGCAGCCTGGTAGCGGGAGGGCTTCACAATGAGCAGTTCTTC. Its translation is CASSLVAGGLHNEQFF.